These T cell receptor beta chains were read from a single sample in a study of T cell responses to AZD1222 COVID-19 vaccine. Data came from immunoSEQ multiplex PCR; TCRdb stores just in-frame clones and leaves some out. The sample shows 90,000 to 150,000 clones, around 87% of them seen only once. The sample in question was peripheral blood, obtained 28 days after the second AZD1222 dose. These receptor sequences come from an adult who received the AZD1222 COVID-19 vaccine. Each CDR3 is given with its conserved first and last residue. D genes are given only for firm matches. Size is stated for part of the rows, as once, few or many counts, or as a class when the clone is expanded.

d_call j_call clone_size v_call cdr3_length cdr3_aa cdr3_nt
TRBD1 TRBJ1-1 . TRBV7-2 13 CASSQGQNAEAFF TGTGCCAGCAGCCAGGGACAGAACGCTGAAGCTTTCTTT
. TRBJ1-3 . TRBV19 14 CASSIGSSGNTIYF TGTGCCAGTAGTATAGGCAGCTCTGGAAACACCATATATTTT
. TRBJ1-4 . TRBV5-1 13 CASTRADNEKLFF TGCGCCAGCACAAGGGCAGATAATGAAAAACTGTTTTTT
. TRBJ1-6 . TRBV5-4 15 CASSLVRGNNSPLHF TGTGCCAGCAGCTTGGTTCGGGGGAATAATTCACCCCTCCACTTT
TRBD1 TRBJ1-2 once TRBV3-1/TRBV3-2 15 CASSQGQGAGYGYTF TGTGCCAGCAGCCAGGGGCAGGGGGCCGGCTATGGCTACACCTTC
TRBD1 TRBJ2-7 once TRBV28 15 CASSTPGTGVYEQYF TGTGCCAGCAGCACTCCCGGGACAGGGGTCTACGAGCAGTACTTC
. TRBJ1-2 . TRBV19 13 CASSPTVASGYTF TGTGCCAGTAGCCCCACAGTGGCGAGTGGCTACACCTTC
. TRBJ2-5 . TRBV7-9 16 CASSLLRGLQQETQYF TGTGCCAGCAGCTTACTACGGGGGCTACAACAAGAGACCCAGTACTTC
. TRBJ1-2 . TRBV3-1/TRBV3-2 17 CASSQGTAGYTNYGYTF TGTGCCAGCAGCCAAGGGACAGCAGGATATACTAACTATGGCTACACCTTC
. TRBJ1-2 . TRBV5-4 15 CASSLGAGNNYGYTF TGTGCCAGCAGCTTGGGGGCAGGGAATAACTATGGCTACACCTTC
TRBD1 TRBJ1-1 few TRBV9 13 CASSVARQGEAFF TGTGCCAGCAGCGTAGCCAGACAGGGTGAAGCTTTCTTT
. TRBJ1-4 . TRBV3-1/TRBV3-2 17 CASSQGPWVATNEKLFF TGTGCCAGCAGCCAAGGGCCCTGGGTCGCAACTAATGAAAAACTGTTTTTT
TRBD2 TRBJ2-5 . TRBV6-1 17 CASSVRVLAGLVETQYF TGTGCCAGCAGTGTCAGGGTACTAGCGGGGTTGGTAGAGACCCAGTACTTC
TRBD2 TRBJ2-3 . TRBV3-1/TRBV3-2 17 CASSQDITGGRTDTQYF TGTGCCAGCAGCCAAGATATCACGGGGGGGAGGACAGATACGCAGTATTTT
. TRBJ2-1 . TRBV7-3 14 CASSPTSSDNEQFF TGTGCCAGCAGCCCCACGTCTAGCGACAATGAGCAGTTCTTC
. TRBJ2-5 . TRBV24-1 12 CATSAGQETQYF TGTGCCACCAGTGCCGGGCAAGAGACCCAGTACTTC
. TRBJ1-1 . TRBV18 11 CASSLTDKAFF TGTGCCAGCTCACTGACAGATAAAGCTTTCTTT
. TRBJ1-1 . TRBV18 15 CASFRGQSANTEAFF TGTGCCAGCTTCCGTGGACAGTCGGCGAACACTGAAGCTTTCTTT